Listed here are 21 T cell receptor beta chains from one sample, sequenced in a study of shared clonotypes between healthy human individuals. The naive CD8 fraction comprised CD45RO-negative cells positively selected for CCR7 and excluded terminally differentiated effector memory CD45RA+ cells. The method was immunoSEQ multiplex PCR; TCRdb's version includes in-frame clones alone and lacks a portion of them. The data hold millions of clones, with approximately 94% observed a single time. The sequencing input was naive CD8+ T cells from PBMCs. Receptor source: a man in his late teens or twenties in good health. Some clones in this sample may be carry-over from other donors' samples.

The chain recombines TRBV21-1 with TRBJ1-5. TRBV21-1 is deemed a pseudogene. This CDR3 spans 15 amino acids. The CDR3 DNA reads TGTGCCAGCAGGCGGACGGGAGATAGCAATCAGCCCCAGCATTTT. Encoded protein: CASRRTGDSNQPQHF.

CDR3 DNA sequence: TGTGCCAGCAGTTTTCCGACTAGCGGGGACTTTAGTGAGCAGTTCTTC. This codes for CASSFPTSGDFSEQFF. The gene calls are TRBV7-2 and TRBJ2-1, with TRBD2 matching 11 bases. Germline V gene sequence: CDR1 SGHTA, CDR2 FQGNSA. The V and J ends lost 6 bases and 9 bases, in that order; junction bases with no gene match: 13. The CDR3 covers 16 residues.

V gene TRBV29-1 combines with J gene TRBJ2-7; TRBD1 agrees at 10 bases. The V gene end was trimmed by 6 bases and the J gene end by 6 bases; junction bases not matched to a gene: 8. CDR3 length: 13 amino acids. Per germline, CDR1 SQVTM and CDR2 ANQGSEA. Here the CDR3 reads CSVDGTGDAEQYF. The CDR3 region has the DNA TGCAGCGTCGACGGGACAGGGGACGCCGAGCAGTACTTC.

The chain carries TRBV4-1 and TRBJ1-3, with D tentatively TRBD1 (6 bases). The CDR3 sequence is 15 residues long. Trimming took off 4 bases at V and 2 bases at J, with 12 bases between the two ends. Germline assignment: CDR1 MGHRA and CDR2 YSYEKL. The CDR3 DNA follows: TGCGCCAGCAGCCGAAACCAGGGGACTGGAAACACCATATATTTT. The encoded protein is CASSRNQGTGNTIYF.

The V gene is TRBV6-5, the J gene TRBJ2-5, with D perhaps matching TRBD2 (5 bases). Germline CDR1 and CDR2: MNHEY and SVGAGI. V lost 0 bases and J lost 9, with 5 bases in between. The CDR3 consists of 11 residues. The CDR3 loop reads CASSYSGAQYF. The CDR3 nucleotides are TGTGCCAGCAGTTACTCCGGGGCCCAGTACTTC.

As concerns this clone: The same CDR3 arises from other DNA sequences in this sample as well. The chain has TRBV9 and TRBJ1-1; the match to TRBD1 covers 11 bases. The CDR3 covers 16 residues. V lost 0 bases to trimming and J lost 4 bases; unmatched junction nucleotides: 5. Germline CDR1 and CDR2: SGDLS and YYNGEE. CDR3 in DNA: TGTGCCAGCAGCGTAGGGACAGGGGGCGCGGGCACTGAAGCTTTCTTT. This sequence encodes CASSVGTGGAGTEAFF.

On this clone itself: This sample includes further DNA sequences coding for the same CDR3. The chain couples TRBV11-2 to TRBJ2-7; no definite D call. V was pared by 1 base and J by 1 base, with 5 bases between. Germline V gives CDR1 SGHAT, CDR2 FQNNGV. The CDR3 contains 13 residues. The CDR3 nucleotides are TGTGCCAGCAGCTTAGGCCAGTCCTACGAGCAGTACTTC. Translated: CASSLGQSYEQYF.

V and J are TRBV27 and TRBJ2-7, with 11 bases aligning to TRBD2. CDR1 MNHEY and CDR2 SMNVEV come from the germline V gene (reference sequence). CDR3 length: 15 residues. The ends lost 6 bases at V and 1 base at J; junction bases unmatched: 5. The CDR3 DNA sequence: TGTGCCAGCAGCCAAACTAGCGGGGGTTCCTACGAGCAGTACTTC. Translating it yields CASSQTSGGSYEQYF.

J is TRBJ2-1 and V is TRBV7-6, with TRBD2 as a possible D gene (5 bases). The germline V gene has CDR1 SGHVS and CDR2 FNYEAQ. V lost 4 bases, J lost 8 bases, and 12 bases lay in between. The CDR3 has 13 amino acids. The CDR3 is CASSSLTSYEQFF. CDR3 in DNA: TGTGCCAGCAGCTCCCTAACTAGTTATGAGCAGTTCTTC.

This chain joins TRBV6-1 and TRBJ2-7; perhaps D is TRBD1 or TRBD2 (5 bases each). The CDR3 has 14 amino acids. CDR1 is MNHNS and CDR2 is SASEGT in the germline V gene. V lost 3 bases, J lost 2 bases, and 11 bases lay in between. CDR3 DNA: TGTGCCAGCAGTGATTTTGGGACGGCCTACGAGCAGTACTTC. Its translation is CASSDFGTAYEQYF.

V gene TRBV18 combines with J gene TRBJ2-1, with TRBD1 matching over 11 bases. The CDR3 is 16 amino acids. After removal of 1 base from V and 3 bases from J, the junction contained 2 bases not matched to a gene. CDR1 and CDR2 (germline): KGHSH, LQKENI. The CDR3, as DNA: TGTGCCAGCTCACCACGGGGACAGGGGGTCTACAATGAGCAGTTCTTC. Translation: CASSPRGQGVYNEQFF.

On this clone itself: A read error may account for a junction end that differs from germline. The chain combines TRBV7-9 with TRBJ2-7; D gene uncertain. Germline V gene lookup returns CDR1 SEHNR and CDR2 FQNEAQ (reference sequence). The CDR3 is made up of 12 amino acids. Here the CDR3 reads CASSLFSSEQYF. The DNA of the CDR3 is TGTGCCAGCAGCTTATTTTCCTCCGAGCAGTACTTC.

The V gene is TRBV25-1, the J gene TRBJ1-1; no clear D gene. This CDR3 contains 14 residues. Trimming took 6 bases from V and 3 from J, leaving 14 bases between them. Germline values: CDR1 MGHDK, CDR2 SYGVNS. CDR3 amino acids: CASSGAGYDTEAFF. CDR3 DNA: TGTGCCAGCAGCGGCGCGGGGTACGACACTGAAGCTTTCTTT.

The V and J genes are TRBV11-2 and TRBJ2-1; D is uncertain. Trimming stripped 0 bases from V and 8 bases from J, with 11 bases between. The CDR3 has 14 residues. Per the germline V gene, CDR1 is SGHAT and CDR2 is FQNNGV. The CDR3: CASSLELGGDEQFF. For the CDR3, the DNA is TGTGCCAGCAGCTTAGAATTGGGTGGCGATGAGCAGTTCTTC.

Comment on this clone: The junction shows a germline mismatch at one end, possibly a read error. This sequence joins TRBV28 and TRBJ2-3; D not certain. The germline CDR1 and CDR2 sequences are MDHEN and SYDVKM. The CDR3 sequence is 16 residues long. CDR3 protein: CASSPVPSLSTNTQYF. Written as DNA, the CDR3 is TGTGCCAGCAGTCCTGTCCCTTCCTTGAGCACAAATACGCAGTATTTT. Drawing the rest from reference TRBV28 and TRBJ2-3, the complete variable domain is DVKVTQSSRYLVKRTGEKVFLECVQDMDHENMFWYRQDPGLGLRLIYFSYDVKMKEKGDIPEGYSVSREKKERFSLILESASTNQTSMYLCASSPVPSLSTNTQYFGPGTRLTVL.

This chain links TRBV6-5 with TRBJ2-1; tentatively, D is TRBD1 (6 bases). V was cut by 2 bases and J by 2 bases, with 13 bases left in between. The CDR3 length is 16 residues. CDR1 and CDR2 from the germline V gene are MNHEY and SVGAGI. The CDR3 DNA reads as TGTGCCAGCAGTTACACAGGGCGAGGGACCTACAATGAGCAGTTCTTC. Translation gives CASSYTGRGTYNEQFF.

Of note for this clone: This sample also contains other DNA sequences that code for the same CDR3. This sequence joins TRBV27 and TRBJ1-2; TRBD1 aligns across 7 bases. Germline CDR1 is MNHEY and CDR2 is SMNVEV (reference sequence). This CDR3 contains 14 residues. The V gene end was trimmed by 8 bases and the J gene end by 0 bases; junction bases not matched to a gene: 6. The CDR3 loop reads CASSLRGSNYGYTF. The CDR3 DNA reads TGTGCCAGCTCTCTCAGGGGGTCTAACTATGGCTACACCTTC.

V and J are TRBV29-1 and TRBJ1-1, with D possibly matching TRBD1 (5 bases). Germline lookup yields CDR1 SQVTM and CDR2 ANQGSEA. The CDR3 loop spans 13 amino acids. The CDR3 region is CTSTQAMNTEAFF. In DNA, the CDR3 is TGCACCAGCACACAGGCAATGAACACTGAAGCTTTCTTT.

This clone appeared a single time. V usage is TRBV11-2 and J usage is TRBJ2-2; D is unclear. V shed 5 bases and J shed 6 bases, with 13 bases lying between them. The CDR3 sequence is 14 residues long. CDR1 and CDR2 from the germline V gene are SGHAT and FQNNGV. CDR3 sequence reads: CASSPGSAAGELFF. CDR3 nucleotide sequence: TGTGCCAGCAGCCCCGGATCAGCTGCCGGGGAGCTGTTTTTT.

The chain is built from TRBV27 and TRBJ2-1; TRBD2 aligns across 11 bases. Germline V CDR1 and CDR2: MNHEY, SMNVEV (reference sequence). Unmatched junction bases numbered 7, after V lost 6 bases and J lost 6 bases. This CDR3 contains 15 residues. The CDR3 reads CASSPLAGGGNEQFF. The DNA for the CDR3 is TGTGCCAGCAGCCCCCTAGCGGGAGGTGGCAATGAGCAGTTCTTC.

The V call is TRBV19, the J call TRBJ1-1; no clear D gene. V was trimmed by 5 bases and J by 1 base, leaving 11 bases between them. The CDR3 is made up of 14 amino acids. Germline CDR1 is LNHDA and CDR2 is SQIVND (reference sequence). The CDR3 DNA sequence: TGTGCCAGTAGTGGCGGAGGGCCGAACACTGAAGCTTTCTTT. Its translation: CASSGGGPNTEAFF.